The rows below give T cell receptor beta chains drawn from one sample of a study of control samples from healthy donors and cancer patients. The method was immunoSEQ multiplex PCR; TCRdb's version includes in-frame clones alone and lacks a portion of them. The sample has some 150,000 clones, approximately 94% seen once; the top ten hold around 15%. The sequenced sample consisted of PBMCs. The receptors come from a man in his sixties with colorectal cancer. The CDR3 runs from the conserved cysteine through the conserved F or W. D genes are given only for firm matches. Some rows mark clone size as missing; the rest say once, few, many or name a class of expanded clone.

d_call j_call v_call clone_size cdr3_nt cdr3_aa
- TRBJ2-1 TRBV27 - TGTGCCAGCAGTCCCGAGGACTTTAGGAGCTCCTACAATGAGCAGTTCTTC CASSPEDFRSSYNEQFF
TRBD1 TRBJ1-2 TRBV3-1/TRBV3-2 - TGTGCCAGCAGCCAACACGACAGGGTTTATGGCTACACCTTC CASSQHDRVYGYTF
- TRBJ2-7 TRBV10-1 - TGCGCCAGCAGTGAAATACAGGCCTACGAGCAGTACTTC CASSEIQAYEQYF
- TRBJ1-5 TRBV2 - TGTGCCAGCAGCTCCTCGGGGAATCAGCCCCAGCATTTT CASSSSGNQPQHF
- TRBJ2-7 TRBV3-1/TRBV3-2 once TGTGCCAGCAGTCCCGCGCCCTACGAGCAGTACTTC CASSPAPYEQYF
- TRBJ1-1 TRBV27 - TGTGCCAGCACGGACAGTGTGAACACTGAAGCTTTCTTT CASTDSVNTEAFF
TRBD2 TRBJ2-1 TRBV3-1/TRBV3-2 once TGTGCCAGCAGCCAGCCCTCACTAGCGGGGGGGCCTAATGAGCAGTTCTTC CASSQPSLAGGPNEQFF
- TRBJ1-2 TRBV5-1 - TGCGCCAGCAGGGACAGTCACTATGGCTACACCTTC CASRDSHYGYTF
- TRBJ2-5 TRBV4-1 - TGCGCCAGCAGCCAAGGGGCCGACGGGGCCCAGTACTTC CASSQGADGAQYF
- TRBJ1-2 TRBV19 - TGTGCCAGTAAAGAAGGGATGGGGTATGGCTACACCTTC CASKEGMGYGYTF
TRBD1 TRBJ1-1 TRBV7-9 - TGTGCCAGCAGCTTGTCGAGGGGGCCGGGGAGCGCTGAAGCTTTCTTT CASSLSRGPGSAEAFF
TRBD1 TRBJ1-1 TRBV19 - TGTGCCAGCCTACAGGGGCTCCCGAGGAACACTGAAGCTTTCTTT CASLQGLPRNTEAFF
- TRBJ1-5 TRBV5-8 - TGTGCCAGCAGCGGCGGGATGGTTCAGCCCCAGCATTTT CASSGGMVQPQHF
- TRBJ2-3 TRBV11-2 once TGTGCCAGCAGCTTAAAGACTCCCACGGCTAGCACAGATACGCAGTATTTT CASSLKTPTASTDTQYF
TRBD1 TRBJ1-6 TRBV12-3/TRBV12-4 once TGTGCCAGCAGGGGATACAGGGGGCCCTTCCACTTT CASRGYRGPFHF
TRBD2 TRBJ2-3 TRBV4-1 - TGCGCCAGCAGCCAAGACGAAGAGCGGGGGAGCACAGATACGCAGTATTTT CASSQDEERGSTDTQYF
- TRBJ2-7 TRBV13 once TGTGCCAGCAGCCGAAGGGACCGACCCTACGAGCAGTACTTC CASSRRDRPYEQYF
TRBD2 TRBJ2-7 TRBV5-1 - TGCGCCAGCAGCTTGGGACCGGGAGGGAGAACCTACGAGCAGTACTTC CASSLGPGGRTYEQYF
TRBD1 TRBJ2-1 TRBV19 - TGTGCCAGTAGTACCAACCGGGACAGGGGGCGTACTAGCGGATACAATGAGCAGTTCTTC CASSTNRDRGRTSGYNEQFF
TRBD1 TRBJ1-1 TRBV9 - TGTGCCAGCAGCGTTACAGGGGGCGCGGACACTGAAGCTTTCTTT CASSVTGGADTEAFF
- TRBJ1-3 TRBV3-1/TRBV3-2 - TGTGCCAGCAGCCTGGGACCGACAACGACAGGAAACACCATATATTTT CASSLGPTTTGNTIYF
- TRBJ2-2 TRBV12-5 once TGTGCTAGTGGTCACCGATATCTGACACGGCGGGCAACCGGGGAGCTGTTTTTT CASGHRYLTRRATGELFF
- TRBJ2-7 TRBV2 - TGTGCCAGCGGAAGCCTGGGTGACGAGCAGTACTTC CASGSLGDEQYF
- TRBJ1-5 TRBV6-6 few TGTGCCAGCAGTTACTTGGGACCGAGCAATCAGCCCCAGCATTTT CASSYLGPSNQPQHF
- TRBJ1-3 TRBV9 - TGTGCCAGCAGCGTAGGGGAATCCTCTGGAAACACCATATATTTT CASSVGESSGNTIYF
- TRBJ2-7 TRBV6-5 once TGTGCCAGCAGTTTGACAGGTTCCTACGAGCAGTACTTC CASSLTGSYEQYF
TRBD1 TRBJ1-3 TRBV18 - TGTGCCAGCTCACCACCGACAGGGACAGACTCTGGAAACACCATATATTTT CASSPPTGTDSGNTIYF